One sample yielded the 2 T cell receptor beta chains listed below, sequenced in a study of blood T cell repertoires in COVID-19. The protocol was immunoSEQ multiplex PCR, while the TCRdb copy is restricted to in-frame clones and leaves out a portion. Of 68,000 or so clones listed, around 88% are singletons. Sequences were obtained from peripheral blood. Source of these receptors: a woman aged 70-85 years with acute or convalescent COVID-19.

In this sample, this clone turned up a few times. The CDR3: CASSPGGTGYTF. CDR3 sequence (DNA): TGTGCCAGCAGCCCGGGGGGAACTGGCTACACCTTC. This sequence joins TRBV7-9 and TRBJ1-2; tentative D call: TRBD1 (5 bases). This CDR3 is built from 12 residues. V was shortened by 5 bases and J by 7 bases, with 11 bases between the two germline ends. The germline CDR1 and CDR2 sequences are SEHNR and FQNEAQ (reference sequence).

The rearrangement uses TRBV6-5 and TRBJ1-5, with 7 positions matching TRBD1. V lost 6 bases to trimming and J lost 3 bases; unmatched junction nucleotides: 5. CDR3 length: 14 amino acids. Germline lookup yields CDR1 MNHEY and CDR2 SVGAGI. CDR3: CASRTGQFNQPQHF. The DNA of the CDR3 is TGTGCCAGCAGAACGGGACAGTTCAATCAGCCCCAGCATTTT.